These 22 T cell receptor beta chains originate from one sample sequenced in a study of blood T cell repertoires in COVID-19. Profiled with immunoSEQ multiplex PCR; TCRdb holds only in-frame clones, not every one. This table holds about 150,000 clones, 85% found once. Sequenced sample: peripheral blood. The origin of the receptors is a woman older than 75 with COVID-19, enrolled during active disease.

The rearrangement uses TRBV18 and TRBJ2-5; TRBD2 might be the D (6 bases). Germline-derived CDR1 and CDR2 are KGHSH and LQKENI. This CDR3 spans 13 amino acids. The V gene lost 3 bases and the J gene lost 4 bases, with 9 bases spanning the gap. The CDR3 DNA follows: TGTGCCAGCTCACCGGGCGGGACAGAGACCCAGTACTTC. Translated: CASSPGGTETQYF. The entire variable domain, with the rest obtained from reference TRBV18 and TRBJ2-5, is as follows: NAGVMQNPRHLVRRRGQEARLRCSPMKGHSHVYWYRQLPEEGLKFMVYLQKENIIDESGMPKERFSAEFPKEGPSILRIQQVVRGDSAAYFCASSPGGTETQYFGPGTRLLVL.

The gene calls are TRBV5-1 and TRBJ1-2; D ambiguous. The CDR3 length is 14 residues. Germline V gives CDR1 SGHRS, CDR2 YFSETQ. Trimming removed 2 bases from V and 3 bases from J, with 11 bases in between. CDR3 sequence (DNA): TGCGCCAGCAGCTTACGCGCGCCGGACTATGGCTACACCTTC. Translated: CASSLRAPDYGYTF.

This chain connects TRBV11-2 to TRBJ1-2, with TRBD1 identical over 11 bases. The ends lost 1 base at V and 4 bases at J; junction bases unmatched: 5. This CDR3 has 16 amino acids. The germline CDR1 and CDR2 sequences are SGHAT and FQNNGV. The CDR3 protein is CASSLGTGGRRYGYTF. CDR3 nucleotide sequence: TGTGCCAGCAGCTTAGGGACAGGGGGCCGCCGCTATGGCTACACCTTC.

A remark on this clone: A read error may account for a junction end that differs from germline. The chain couples TRBV7-9 to TRBJ1-1; no firm D call. The V gene's germline CDR1 is SEHNR and CDR2 FQNEAQ (reference sequence). The CDR3 has 15 residues. Written as DNA, the CDR3 is TGTGCCAGCAGCTTAGGACTAGCCGAGGAAACTGTAGCTTTCTTT. It encodes CASSLGLAEETVAFF.

The chain uses TRBV4-2 and TRBJ2-7, with 9 bases that match TRBD2. The CDR3 totals 19 residues. The germline V gene has CDR1 LGHNA and CDR2 YNFKEQ. J lost 0 bases, V lost 2 bases, and 14 bases had no gene match. CDR3 in amino acids: CASSQPHLGAGGLSYEQYF. The CDR3 region has the DNA TGTGCCAGCAGCCAACCCCACCTGGGGGCGGGGGGGCTCTCCTACGAGCAGTACTTC.

In regard to this clone: Additional DNA sequences in this sample encode the identical CDR3. The J gene is TRBJ2-3, the V gene TRBV6-5, with D perhaps TRBD1 (5 bases). Germline V CDR1 and CDR2: MNHEY, SVGAGI. This CDR3 has 13 amino acids. V was trimmed by 3 bases and J by 3 bases, leaving 7 bases between them. CDR3 sequence (DNA): TGTGCCAGCAGTTATCCAGGGACAGATACGCAGTATTTT. As protein: CASSYPGTDTQYF.

This clone appeared once. The chain combines TRBV7-9 with TRBJ2-3; 7 nucleotides match TRBD2. This CDR3 is 14 amino acids long. V shed 2 bases and J 5 bases; nucleotides not matched to a gene: 4. Germline V gene data show CDR1 as SEHNR and CDR2 as FQNEAQ (reference sequence). CDR3 in DNA: TGTGCCAGCAGCTTACTGGCGGGAGAAGATACGCAGTATTTT. Amino acids: CASSLLAGEDTQYF.

The chain carries TRBV5-5 and TRBJ1-2, with TRBD1 identical over 9 bases. The CDR3 has 14 residues. From germline, CDR1 is SGHKS and CDR2 YYEKEE (reference sequence). The V and J ends lost 3 bases and 4 bases, in that order; junction bases with no gene match: 4. As DNA, the CDR3 is TGTGCCAGCAGCTGGGACAGGGTAGCCTATGGCTACACCTTC. It specifies CASSWDRVAYGYTF.

This clone was counted a single time. The V call is TRBV5-1, the J call TRBJ2-1; 9 nucleotides line up with TRBD1. Germline V CDR1 and CDR2: SGHRS, YFSETQ. The CDR3 covers 16 residues. V was pared by 6 bases and J by 4 bases, with 11 bases of the junction left unmatched. CDR3 region: CASKRTGVGLYNEQFF. CDR3 coding DNA: TGCGCCAGCAAGCGGACAGGGGTTGGGCTTTACAATGAGCAGTTCTTC.

The rearrangement uses TRBV9 and TRBJ2-1, with D uncertain. CDR3 size: 16 residues. With 0 bases removed from V and 5 bases from J, the gap between germline ends came to 15 bases. Per the germline V gene, CDR1 is SGDLS and CDR2 is YYNGEE. The CDR3 spells CASSVVSLPSHNEQFF. The CDR3 coding sequence is TGTGCCAGCAGCGTAGTTAGTCTACCAAGCCACAATGAGCAGTTCTTC.

This chain links TRBV5-1 with TRBJ2-5; TRBD2 might be the D (7 bases). With 5 bases removed from V and 4 bases from J, the gap between germline ends came to 18 bases. CDR3 size: 15 residues. Germline V gene lookup returns CDR1 SGHRS and CDR2 YFSETQ. CDR3 coding DNA: TGCGCCAGCAGGAGAGGGGGGGAGACGGTAGAGACCCAGTACTTC. Its protein product is CASRRGGETVETQYF. The full variable domain, with the rest looked up from reference TRBV5-1 and TRBJ2-5, is KAGVTQTPRYLIKTRGQQVTLSCSPISGHRSVSWYQQTPGQGLQFLFEYFSETQRNKGNFPGRFSGRQFSNSRSEMNVSTLELGDSALYLCASRRGGETVETQYFGPGTRLLVL.

Worth noting for this clone: Other DNA sequences within the sample encode an identical CDR3. V and J are TRBV18 and TRBJ2-7; tentative D call: TRBD2 (6 bases). CDR1 is KGHSH and CDR2 is LQKENI in the germline V gene. Trimming stripped 3 bases from V and 5 bases from J, with 11 bases between. The CDR3 has 13 residues. CDR3 bases: TGTGCCAGCTCACCTCGCAGGGAGGACGAGCAGTACTTC. Its protein is CASSPRREDEQYF.

Comments on this clone: The identical CDR3 is also encoded by other nucleotide sequences in the sample. The rearrangement uses TRBV28 and TRBJ2-7; unclear D gene. V was cut by 3 bases and J by 3 bases, with 6 bases left in between. The CDR3 covers 12 residues. Germline CDR1 and CDR2: MDHEN and SYDVKM. The CDR3 region has the DNA TGTGCCAGCAGTTTGGCCAGCTACGAGCAGTACTTC. Translating gives CASSLASYEQYF.

This clone has a single count. The J gene is TRBJ2-1, the V gene TRBV5-1; 9 bases map to TRBD1. Looked up from germline, CDR1 is SGHRS and CDR2 is YFSETQ. The CDR3 runs to 15 residues. With V trimmed by 7 bases and J by 6 bases, 11 bases remained unmatched. CDR3 residues: CASGTQGATANEQFF. DNA for the CDR3: TGCGCCAGCGGGACACAGGGGGCGACGGCCAATGAGCAGTTCTTC.

CDR3 region: CASSIRPPGTGYGYTF. The CDR3 DNA reads TGTGCCAGTAGTATTCGGCCGCCGGGGACAGGTTATGGCTACACCTTC. The chain uses TRBV19 and TRBJ1-2, with 8 bases aligning to TRBD1. The germline V gene has CDR1 LNHDA and CDR2 SQIVND (reference sequence). The CDR3 runs 16 residues. Trimming at V came to 3 bases and at J to 5 bases, leaving 11 bases not matched to a gene.

The chain links TRBV19 to TRBJ1-2; D unresolved. Germline assignment: CDR1 LNHDA and CDR2 SQIVND (reference sequence). CDR3 size: 13 residues. Trimming took off 1 base at V and 7 bases at J, with 10 bases between the two ends. CDR3 DNA: TGTGCCAGTAGTATAGGGGCCCCCGGTGGCTACACCTTC. This sequence encodes CASSIGAPGGYTF.

This chain links TRBV2 with TRBJ1-6, with TRBD1 matching over 7 bases. Trimming removed 2 bases from V and 12 bases from J; junction bases left unmatched: 7. The CDR3 totals 14 residues. CDR1 SNHLY and CDR2 FYNNEI come from the germline V gene. The CDR3 sequence: CASSESGTVKPLHF. CDR3 in DNA: TGTGCCAGCAGTGAATCCGGGACAGTGAAACCCCTCCACTTT.

The gene calls are TRBV5-8 and TRBJ1-6; D gene uncertain. This CDR3 is built from 13 residues. V was shortened by 0 bases and J by 10 bases, with 8 bases between the two germline ends. Germline V gene data show CDR1 as SGHTS and CDR2 as YDEGEE. Here the CDR3 DNA reads TGTGCCAGCAGCTTGGGGAGGGCCTCACCCCTCCACTTT. Its translation is CASSLGRASPLHF.

This clone was observed once. The V gene is TRBV9, the J gene TRBJ1-2; D might be TRBD1 (5 bases). V was clipped by 4 bases and J by 4 bases, with 17 bases between them. The V gene's germline CDR1 is SGDLS and CDR2 YYNGEE. The CDR3 contains 15 residues. DNA of the CDR3: TGTGCCAGCAGCCTCGCGGGAGGGACGGGCTATGGCTACACCTTC. This encodes CASSLAGGTGYGYTF.

The CDR3 protein is CASSLRGYGYYNSPLHF. The CDR3, as DNA: TGTGCCAGCAGTTTACGGGGATACGGGTACTATAATTCACCCCTCCACTTT. The chain uses TRBV28 and TRBJ1-6, with D unresolved. Trimming left V 2 bases short and J 3 bases short, with 14 bases between. This CDR3 contains 17 residues. CDR1 MDHEN and CDR2 SYDVKM come from the germline V gene.

J is TRBJ2-5 and V is TRBV10-1; 7 nucleotides match TRBD2. The CDR3 consists of 16 residues. The V gene's germline CDR1 is WNHNN and CDR2 SYGVQD (reference sequence). Losses at the gene ends were 7 bases for V and 5 bases for J; bases not matched to a gene: 16. CDR3 protein: CASTRKGTGREETQYF. CDR3 nucleotide sequence: TGCGCCAGCACCAGAAAAGGGACCGGGCGGGAGGAGACCCAGTACTTC.

The rearrangement uses TRBV6-5 and TRBJ2-7, with D uncertain. V lost 11 bases and J 0 bases, leaving 11 bases between the germline ends. The CDR3 contains 12 residues. The germline gives CDR1 MNHEY, CDR2 SVGAGI. In nucleotides, the CDR3 is TGTGCCCTCATGGGCAGCTCCTACGAGCAGTACTTC. Translating it yields CALMGSSYEQYF.